A single sample is the source of the 28 T cell receptor beta chains below, sequenced in a study of blood T cell repertoires in COVID-19 (dated by TCRdb to the early 2020s). The method was the immunoSEQ multiplex PCR assay. The immuneACCESS repertoire file appears here via TCRdb, limited to in-frame rearrangements. These files lack a portion of the clones; in checked studies, under half of the deficit traces to unresolved V genes, and the cause of the others is not known. The sample records some 270,000 clones, nearly 90% of which are singletons. 2.1% of the sample rests with the top ten. The material sequenced was peripheral blood. All receptors derive from a woman aged 55-70 years with COVID-19, enrolled during active disease.

The CDR3 loop reads CASRVQGNYGYTF. In nucleotides, the CDR3 is TGCGCCAGCAGAGTACAGGGGAACTATGGCTACACCTTC. V and J are TRBV5-1 and TRBJ1-2; 7 bases fit TRBD1. Per germline, CDR1 SGHRS and CDR2 YFSETQ. V was clipped by 5 bases and J by 2 bases; unmatched bases: 3. The CDR3 spans 13 residues.

This sequence joins TRBV5-4 and TRBJ1-1; D gene ambiguous. This CDR3 has 14 amino acids. V was cut by 2 bases and J by 0 bases, with 8 bases left in between. Per the germline V gene, CDR1 is SGHNT and CDR2 is YYREEE (reference sequence). CDR3 sequence: CASSFAGLNTEAFF. In nucleotides, the CDR3 is TGTGCCAGCAGCTTCGCAGGCCTGAACACTGAAGCTTTCTTT.

The V and J genes are TRBV5-4 and TRBJ2-2; 11 bases are a match to TRBD2. CDR3 size: 16 residues. Germline lookup yields CDR1 SGHNT and CDR2 YYREEE (reference sequence). Trimming took 5 bases from V and 0 from J; bases not matched to a gene: 3. The DNA for the CDR3 is TGTGCCAGCAGGGAGGGACTAGCGGCGAACACCGGGGAGCTGTTTTTT. Protein product: CASREGLAANTGELFF.

This clone has a handful of counts. This chain joins TRBV23-1 and TRBJ1-3; D may be TRBD1 (5 bases). TRBV23-1 is an open reading frame whose function is uncertain. Trimming left V 0 bases short and J 4 bases short, with 16 bases between. The CDR3 covers 17 residues. This CDR3 reads CASSQSGDLTEGNTIYF. CDR3 DNA sequence: TGCGCCAGCAGTCAATCTGGGGACTTGACCGAAGGAAACACCATATATTTT.

The rearrangement links TRBV11-3 to TRBJ1-3; TRBD1 agrees at 8 bases. Germline CDR1 SGHNT, CDR2 YENEEA. This CDR3 spans 17 amino acids. The V and J ends lost 1 base and 0 bases, in that order; junction bases with no gene match: 5. The CDR3 DNA follows: TGTGCCAGCAGCTTAGGGGACAGGACCTACTCTGGAAACACCATATATTTT. It codes for CASSLGDRTYSGNTIYF.

The chain employs TRBV30 and TRBJ1-1; TRBD1 aligns across 8 bases. CDR1 is GTSNPN, CDR2 SVGIG, per germline (reference sequence). The CDR3 spans 14 residues. J was trimmed by 1 base and V by 6 bases; bases with no gene match: 7. Here the CDR3 reads CACTGDRRNTEAFF. CDR3 coding DNA: TGTGCCTGTACGGGGGACAGGAGGAACACTGAAGCTTTCTTT.

This clone has a single count. The V call is TRBV11-1, the J call TRBJ1-1; D possibly corresponds to TRBD1 (6 bases). The V end lost 5 bases, the J end lost 1 base, and 8 bases lay between the germline ends. The V gene's germline CDR1 is SGHAT and CDR2 FQDESV (reference sequence). This CDR3 region has 13 residues. The CDR3 DNA sequence: TGTGCCAGCAGCCCGACAGGGAACACTGAAGCTTTCTTT. The encoded protein is CASSPTGNTEAFF. The full variable domain, completed using reference TRBV11-1 and TRBJ1-1, is EAEVAQSPRYKITEKSQAVAFWCDPISGHATLYWYRQILGQGPELLVQFQDESVVDDSQLPKDRFSAERLKGVDSTLKIQPAELGDSAMYLCASSPTGNTEAFFGQGTRLTVV.

The chain uses TRBV7-9 and TRBJ2-2; 8 nucleotides line up with TRBD1. This CDR3 has 13 residues. From germline, CDR1 is SEHNR and CDR2 FQNEAQ (reference sequence). The V segment lost 10 bases and the J segment 7 bases; nucleotides outside the gene matches: 8. CDR3 bases: TGTGCCACCCAGACAGGGGCCCACGGGGAGCTGTTTTTT. Translating gives CATQTGAHGELFF. Full variable domain (missing parts from reference TRBV7-9 and TRBJ2-2): DTGVSQNPRHKITKRGQNVTFRCDPISEHNRLYWYRQTLGQGPEFLTYFQNEAQLEKSRLLSDRFSAERPKGSFSTLEIQRTEQGDSAMYLCATQTGAHGELFFGEGSRLTVL.

The rearrangement uses TRBV2 and TRBJ2-7; 9 bases match TRBD1. Looked up from germline, CDR1 is SNHLY and CDR2 is FYNNEI. The V gene end was trimmed by 6 bases and the J gene end by 6 bases; junction bases not matched to a gene: 9. The CDR3 is made up of 14 amino acids. CDR3: CASRGGQGFGEQYF. In DNA form, the CDR3 reads TGTGCCAGCAGGGGGGGACAGGGATTCGGCGAGCAGTACTTC.

This chain uses TRBV5-1 with TRBJ2-3; TRBD2 agrees at 9 bases. Trimming removed 8 bases from V and 4 bases from J; junction bases left unmatched: 8. This CDR3 has 14 amino acids. From germline, CDR1 is SGHRS and CDR2 YFSETQ. The CDR3 sequence is CASGTSLQADTQYF. DNA for the CDR3: TGCGCCAGTGGGACTAGCCTACAAGCAGATACGCAGTATTTT. Looking up the rest from reference TRBV5-1 and TRBJ2-3 gives the full variable domain: KAGVTQTPRYLIKTRGQQVTLSCSPISGHRSVSWYQQTPGQGLQFLFEYFSETQRNKGNFPGRFSGRQFSNSRSEMNVSTLELGDSALYLCASGTSLQADTQYFGPGTRLTVL.

The chain is built from TRBV9 and TRBJ1-2; 8 bases agree with TRBD1. CDR1 SGDLS and CDR2 YYNGEE come from the germline V gene. V shed 3 bases, J shed 3 bases, and the junction held 10 bases outside the gene matches. The CDR3 length is 16 residues. Written as DNA, the CDR3 is TGTGCCAGCAGCGGGCGGACAGGGTCGGTCGACTATGGCTACACCTTC. Its translation: CASSGRTGSVDYGYTF.

V gene TRBV5-1 combines with J gene TRBJ1-1; D call uncertain. The CDR3 is 12 amino acids. The V and J ends lost 4 bases and 7 bases respectively, with 11 bases between them. Germline V gene lookup returns CDR1 SGHRS and CDR2 YFSETQ. CDR3 sequence: CASSRGPGEAFF. CDR3 in DNA: TGCGCCAGCAGCCGCGGGCCAGGTGAAGCTTTCTTT.

This clone was observed a single time. The genes are TRBV18 and TRBJ2-2; 7 bases line up with TRBD1. The trim removed 0 bases at V and 2 bases at J, leaving 3 bases unmatched. The CDR3 is 16 amino acids. CDR1 KGHSH and CDR2 LQKENI come from the germline V gene. The CDR3 loop is CASSPPGQINTGELFF. For the CDR3, the DNA is TGTGCCAGCTCACCACCGGGACAGATAAACACCGGGGAGCTGTTTTTT.

V gene TRBV24-1 combines with J gene TRBJ2-2; 8 bases map to TRBD1. CDR1 is KGHDR, CDR2 SFDVKD, per germline. CDR3 length: 14 residues. J lost 6 bases, V lost 5 bases, and 4 bases had no gene match. This CDR3 reads CATSGTGLAGELFF. CDR3 sequence (DNA): TGTGCCACCAGTGGGACAGGGTTGGCCGGGGAGCTGTTTTTT.

J is TRBJ2-2 and V is TRBV12-5, with 7 bases lining up with TRBD1. Per germline, CDR1 LGHNT and CDR2 FRNRAP. The CDR3 is made up of 15 amino acids. Trimming took 4 bases from V and 4 from J; bases not matched to a gene: 6. For the CDR3, the DNA is TGTGCTAGTGGTTGGGACAGAACCCCCACCGGGGAGCTGTTTTTT. It yields the protein CASGWDRTPTGELFF.

This clone was counted a single time. The chain employs TRBV9 and TRBJ2-7, with 8 bases identical to TRBD2. The CDR3 has 15 amino acids. V shed 4 bases and J 5 bases; nucleotides not matched to a gene: 11. CDR1 and CDR2 (germline): SGDLS, YYNGEE. CDR3 region: CASSPRGRGADEQYF. CDR3 nucleotide sequence: TGTGCCAGCAGCCCCCGGGGGCGGGGGGCCGACGAGCAGTACTTC.

The V call is TRBV2, the J call TRBJ1-5; no clear D gene. Germline V lookup: CDR1 SNHLY, CDR2 FYNNEI. This CDR3 has 14 amino acids. Trimming pared 3 bases from V and 3 bases from J, leaving 9 bases between. Here the CDR3 reads CASSDLTLNQPQHF. CDR3 DNA sequence: TGTGCCAGCAGTGACCTGACTCTCAATCAGCCCCAGCATTTT. Variable domain in full (rest from reference TRBV2 and TRBJ1-5): EPEVTQTPSHQVTQMGQEVILRCVPISNHLYFYWYRQILGQKVEFLVSFYNNEISEKSEIFDDQFSVERPDGSNFTLKIRSTKLEDSAMYFCASSDLTLNQPQHFGDGTRLSIL.

The chain uses TRBV5-1 and TRBJ2-7; 7 nucleotides align to TRBD1. Germline CDR1 and CDR2: SGHRS and YFSETQ. The V and J ends lost 3 bases and 2 bases, in that order; junction bases with no gene match: 5. The CDR3 has 14 amino acids. The CDR3 coding sequence is TGCGCCAGCAGCTGGGACAGACTTACCTACGAGCAGTACTTC. Amino acids: CASSWDRLTYEQYF. Variable domain in full (rest from reference TRBV5-1 and TRBJ2-7): KAGVTQTPRYLIKTRGQQVTLSCSPISGHRSVSWYQQTPGQGLQFLFEYFSETQRNKGNFPGRFSGRQFSNSRSEMNVSTLELGDSALYLCASSWDRLTYEQYFGPGTRLTVT.

In DNA form, the CDR3 reads TGTGCCAGCAGCCAACACGAAGACAGGAGCTCCTATAATTCACCCCTCCACTTT. Translation: CASSQHEDRSSYNSPLHF. The chain employs TRBV3-1 (or the pseudogene TRBV3-2) and TRBJ1-6, with D maybe TRBD1 (6 bases). Trimming shortened V by 2 bases and J by 0 bases, and 14 bases separated the two germline ends. Germline V lookup: CDR1 LGHDT, CDR2 YNNKEL (reference sequence). This CDR3 contains 18 residues.

The genes are TRBV6-1 and TRBJ1-6; D perhaps matches TRBD1 (5 bases). The CDR3 length is 14 residues. Trimming cost V 6 bases and J 5 bases, with 11 bases left between them. Per the germline V gene, CDR1 is MNHNS and CDR2 is SASEGT. Here the CDR3 reads CASSQPRDNSPLHF. The DNA for the CDR3 is TGTGCCAGCAGCCAACCCAGGGATAATTCACCCCTCCACTTT.

This sequence joins TRBV2 and TRBJ2-3, with 15 bases lining up with TRBD2. The CDR3 has 15 residues. The germline V gene encodes CDR1 SNHLY and CDR2 FYNNEI. V lost 7 bases to trimming and J lost 3 bases; unmatched junction nucleotides: 2. The CDR3, as DNA: TGTGCCAGCATGGGACTAGCGGGGGGAACAGATACGCAGTATTTT. This translates into CASMGLAGGTDTQYF.

The chain joins TRBV7-8 to TRBJ2-7, with D hard to call. The CDR3 covers 13 residues. Germline CDR1 is SGHVS and CDR2 is FQNEAQ. V lost 5 bases and J lost 2, with 10 bases in between. CDR3 protein: CASSLMSPYEQYF. In nucleotides, the CDR3 is TGTGCCAGCAGCCTTATGAGTCCCTACGAGCAGTACTTC.

The gene calls are TRBV6-5 and TRBJ1-1; no reliable D call. Trimming shortened V by 7 bases and J by 1 base, and 7 bases separated the two germline ends. The CDR3 has 12 amino acids. CDR1 and CDR2 (germline): MNHEY, SVGAGI. The CDR3 is CASNRGNTEAFF. Here the CDR3 DNA reads TGTGCCAGCAACCGGGGGAACACTGAAGCTTTCTTT.

This rearrangement joins TRBV28 to TRBJ1-1, with TRBD1 matching 10 bases. The V gene end was trimmed by 6 bases and the J gene end by 0 bases; junction bases not matched to a gene: 22. This CDR3 is 21 amino acids long. Germline assignment: CDR1 MDHEN and CDR2 SYDVKM. The CDR3 spells CASSRILFGTGALPMNTEAFF. In nucleotides, the CDR3 is TGTGCCAGCAGCCGCATCCTCTTCGGGACAGGGGCCCTTCCGATGAACACTGAAGCTTTCTTT. The variable domain in full, completed from reference TRBV28 and TRBJ1-1, reads DVKVTQSSRYLVKRTGEKVFLECVQDMDHENMFWYRQDPGLGLRLIYFSYDVKMKEKGDIPEGYSVSREKKERFSLILESASTNQTSMYLCASSRILFGTGALPMNTEAFFGQGTRLTVV.

The rearrangement uses TRBV12-3 or TRBV12-4 and TRBJ2-7, with D perhaps matching TRBD1 (5 bases). V was clipped by 1 base and J by 5 bases, with 9 bases between them. This CDR3 spans 13 amino acids. The CDR3 loop is CASSLEGFNEQYF. In DNA form, the CDR3 reads TGTGCCAGCAGTTTAGAGGGGTTTAACGAGCAGTACTTC.

CDR3 protein: CASSLGTEPEAFF. CDR3 DNA sequence: TGTGCCAGCAGCTTAGGGACAGAGCCTGAAGCTTTCTTT. The rearrangement uses TRBV5-4 and TRBJ1-1; 7 bases are shared with TRBD1. The CDR3 extends over 13 amino acids. Germline V gene data show CDR1 as SGHNT and CDR2 as YYREEE (reference sequence). The V and J ends lost 2 bases and 6 bases, in that order; junction bases with no gene match: 4.

The rearrangement uses TRBV19 and TRBJ1-1, with D unresolved. This CDR3 has 16 amino acids. The germline V and J ends were trimmed by 5 bases and 5 bases, with 21 bases remaining between them. Germline loops: CDR1 LNHDA, CDR2 SQIVND (reference sequence). This chain's CDR3 is CASSLSVVPRETEAFF. CDR3 nucleotides: TGTGCCAGTAGTCTCTCGGTCGTGCCCCGAGAGACTGAAGCTTTCTTT. Looking up the rest from reference TRBV19 and TRBJ1-1 gives the full variable domain: DGGITQSPKYLFRKEGQNVTLSCEQNLNHDAMYWYRQDPGQGLRLIYYSQIVNDFQKGDIAEGYSVSREKKESFPLTVTSAQKNPTAFYLCASSLSVVPRETEAFFGQGTRLTVV.

The chain employs TRBV6-5 and TRBJ1-2; the match to TRBD1 covers 7 bases. V lost 8 bases to trimming and J lost 4 bases; unmatched junction nucleotides: 10. Germline V gene lookup returns CDR1 MNHEY and CDR2 SVGAGI. CDR3 size: 14 residues. The CDR3 coding sequence is TGTGCCAGCGGGAAGGACAGGCCACCCTATGGCTACACCTTC. Translated: CASGKDRPPYGYTF.